Listed here are 21 T cell receptor beta chains from one sample, sequenced in a study of blood T cell repertoires in COVID-19. The table came from immunoSEQ multiplex PCR; TCRdb's copy has only in-frame clones and leaves some out. The sample lists some 240,000 clones; roughly nine tenths were seen once. Sequencing was done on a sample of peripheral blood. Receptors originate from a man aged 60-69 years who had recovered from COVID-19.

The genes are TRBV29-1 and TRBJ2-1; D is possibly TRBD1 (5 bases). The germline gives CDR1 SQVTM, CDR2 ANQGSEA. This CDR3 region has 13 residues. Between the trimmed V and J ends, which lost 3 bases and 0 bases, there was a span of 6 bases. The CDR3 loop reads CSVDDSSYNEQFF. For the CDR3, the DNA is TGCAGCGTTGATGACAGCTCCTACAATGAGCAGTTCTTC.

Only a few counts were recorded for this clone. The genes are TRBV21-1 and TRBJ2-7; TRBD1 was called by the table and not checked on the DNA. TRBV21-1 is designated a pseudogene. The CDR3 has 16 amino acids. The CDR3 coding sequence is TGTGCCAGCAGCCTGGTCTTCCGGGACAGGGACGACGAGCAGTACTTC. Translating gives CASSLVFRDRDDEQYF.

This clone has only a few counts. The genes are TRBV10-3 and TRBJ1-1; 7 bases match TRBD1. The CDR3 is made up of 13 amino acids. V gave up 4 bases and J gave up 10 bases; unmatched junction bases: 9. Germline V gene sequence: CDR1 ENHRY, CDR2 SYGVKD. The CDR3 sequence: CAISGGDSQGAFF. CDR3 nucleotide sequence: TGTGCCATCAGTGGAGGGGACAGCCAAGGAGCTTTCTTT.

The chain combines TRBV9 with TRBJ2-3; 7 bases are shared with TRBD2. Per germline, CDR1 SGDLS and CDR2 YYNGEE. J lost 6 bases, V lost 4 bases, and 11 bases had no gene match. The CDR3 loop spans 15 amino acids. Here the CDR3 reads CASSPGDLGGDTQYF. The CDR3 DNA sequence: TGTGCCAGCAGCCCCGGGGACCTGGGAGGGGATACGCAGTATTTT.

The chain has TRBV28 and TRBJ2-7, with 8 bases aligning to TRBD1. Germline trimming cut 4 bases from V and 3 bases from J; bases unmatched to any gene: 11. The CDR3 runs to 16 residues. The V gene's germline CDR1 is MDHEN and CDR2 SYDVKM. In nucleotides, the CDR3 is TGTGCCAGCAGTTCATTCTTCGGACAGGGCTACTACGAGCAGTACTTC. Its translation: CASSSFFGQGYYEQYF.

The chain has TRBV19 and TRBJ1-2; D is unresolved. The CDR3 spans 13 residues. Per the germline V gene, CDR1 is LNHDA and CDR2 is SQIVND (reference sequence). The V end lost 2 bases, the J end lost 8 bases, and 12 bases lay between the germline ends. Here the CDR3 reads CASSIPGGFGYTF. CDR3 nucleotides: TGTGCCAGTAGTATACCGGGAGGGTTCGGCTACACCTTC.

The V call is TRBV5-6, the J call TRBJ1-2; D unclear. The CDR3 spans 15 residues. The germline V and J ends were trimmed by 0 bases and 4 bases, with 13 bases remaining between them. Germline lookup yields CDR1 SGHDT and CDR2 YYEEEE. CDR3 nucleotide sequence: TGTGCCAGCAGCTTGGCGATGGTGTTGCGCTATGGCTACACCTTC. This codes for CASSLAMVLRYGYTF. Complete variable domain (other parts from reference TRBV5-6 and TRBJ1-2): DAGVTQSPTHLIKTRGQQVTLRCSPKSGHDTVSWYQQALGQGPQFIFQYYEEEERQRGNFPDRFSGHQFPNYSSELNVNALLLGDSALYLCASSLAMVLRYGYTFGSGTRLTVV.

J is TRBJ1-2 and V is TRBV19; tentatively, D is TRBD1 (6 bases). The CDR3 has 14 residues. CDR1 is LNHDA, CDR2 SQIVND, per germline (reference sequence). The V and J ends lost 3 bases and 4 bases respectively, with 12 bases between them. The CDR3: CASSMSTGLYGYTF. The CDR3 nucleotides read TGTGCCAGTAGTATGTCTACAGGGCTCTATGGCTACACCTTC.

Written as DNA, the CDR3 is TGTGCCAGCAGCCGGACAGGCCCGAACACCGGGGAGCTGTTTTTT. Protein sequence: CASSRTGPNTGELFF. J is TRBJ2-2 and V is TRBV5-4, with 7 positions matching TRBD1. This CDR3 contains 15 residues. In germline, CDR1 is SGHNT, CDR2 YYREEE (reference sequence). V was clipped by 4 bases and J by 0 bases; unmatched bases: 3.

The chain combines TRBV20-1 with TRBJ2-1; 8 bases match TRBD2. V dropped 3 bases and J dropped 9; count of bases not matched to a gene: 1. Germline loops: CDR1 DFQATT, CDR2 SNEGSKA (reference sequence). The CDR3 is 11 residues long. The CDR3 spells CSASGRGEQFF. The CDR3 DNA is TGCAGTGCTAGCGGGAGGGGTGAGCAGTTCTTC.

This clone is a singleton in its sample. This chain links TRBV4-1 with TRBJ2-3; 11 bases match TRBD1. Germline trimming cut 3 bases from V and 4 bases from J; bases unmatched to any gene: 3. Germline V CDR1 and CDR2: MGHRA, YSYEKL. CDR3 length: 15 residues. CDR3 bases: TGCGCCAGCAGCCAGCGGACAGGGGGCGCAGATACGCAGTATTTT. Its protein product is CASSQRTGGADTQYF.

This chain links TRBV19 with TRBJ1-3, with a tentative D call TRBD1 (5 bases). This CDR3 comprises 13 residues. Germline V CDR1 and CDR2: LNHDA, SQIVND (reference sequence). The V and J ends lost 4 bases and 3 bases respectively, with 7 bases between them. The CDR3 DNA is TGTGCCAGTAGTAAGGGACTTGGAAACACCATATATTTT. Amino acids: CASSKGLGNTIYF.

Concerning this clone itself: The junction and the germline gene differ at one end; a read error may be behind it. The chain has TRBV11-2 and TRBJ1-1; no firm D call. The germline V gene has CDR1 SGHAT and CDR2 FQNNGV. This CDR3 has 12 residues. The CDR3 DNA reads as TGTGCCAGCAGCTTAGAGGGATCGGGGAAAACCTTT. It is translated as CASSLEGSGKTF. Together with reference TRBV11-2 and TRBJ1-1, the CDR3 gives the full variable domain: EAGVAQSPRYKIIEKRQSVAFWCNPISGHATLYWYQQILGQGPKLLIQFQNNGVVDDSQLPKDRFSAERLKGVDSTLKIQPAKLEDSAVYLCASSLEGSGKTFGQGTRLTVV.

This clone was seen only once. The genes are TRBV29-1 and TRBJ2-3, with D possibly TRBD2 on 5 matching bases. The length of the CDR3 is 16 residues. V was trimmed by 6 bases and J by 1 base, leaving 20 bases between them. Germline V gene data show CDR1 as SQVTM and CDR2 as ANQGSEA. The CDR3 spells CSVSLGRARRTDTQYF. CDR3 nucleotides: TGCAGCGTCTCCCTAGGGCGGGCTCGTCGCACAGATACGCAGTATTTT.

This chain connects TRBV5-1 to TRBJ1-1, with a tentative D call TRBD1 (6 bases). Germline lookup yields CDR1 SGHRS and CDR2 YFSETQ. The CDR3 extends over 13 amino acids. The V and J ends lost 4 bases and 2 bases respectively, with 9 bases between them. Written as DNA, the CDR3 is TGCGCCAGCAGCCAAGGGACAAACACTGAAGCTTTCTTT. Its translation: CASSQGTNTEAFF.

The chain uses TRBV19 and TRBJ1-5, with 7 positions matching TRBD1. Trimming removed 6 bases from V and 8 bases from J; junction bases left unmatched: 22. The CDR3 loop spans 18 amino acids. Germline V CDR1 and CDR2: LNHDA, SQIVND (reference sequence). Here the CDR3 reads CASRSFGGGGGGREPQHF. The CDR3 nucleotides read TGTGCCAGTAGATCCTTCGGGGGTGGAGGAGGGGGCAGGGAGCCCCAGCATTTT.

The chain links TRBV10-3 to TRBJ2-1; D is perhaps TRBD2 (5 bases). Deletions cut 2 bases from V and 7 bases from J, with 12 bases between. CDR3 length: 14 amino acids. The V gene's germline CDR1 is ENHRY and CDR2 SYGVKD. CDR3 amino acids: CAISEPTNLNEQFF. The CDR3 region has the DNA TGTGCCATCAGTGAGCCGACTAATCTTAATGAGCAGTTCTTC.

This clone was recorded once. This rearrangement joins TRBV7-3 to TRBJ2-6; TRBD2 might be the D (6 bases). Germline V lookup: CDR1 SGHTA, CDR2 FQGTGA. Deletions cut 4 bases from V and 4 bases from J, with 8 bases between. The CDR3 runs to 14 residues. For the CDR3, the DNA is TGTGCCAGCAGCTCTAGCGCCGGGGCCAACGTCCTGACTTTC. This translates into CASSSSAGANVLTF.

This chain connects TRBV7-2 to TRBJ2-5, with 9 positions matching TRBD1. Germline lookup yields CDR1 SGHTA and CDR2 FQGNSA. This CDR3 region has 15 residues. The V and J ends lost 5 bases and 5 bases, in that order; junction bases with no gene match: 9. The CDR3 sequence: CASSTRTGEWETQYF. CDR3 DNA sequence: TGTGCCAGCAGCACTCGGACAGGGGAATGGGAGACCCAGTACTTC.

This clone came up a few times. The V call is TRBV19, the J call TRBJ1-4, with no clear D. The V gene lost 3 bases and the J gene lost 5 bases, with 4 bases spanning the gap. Germline CDR1 LNHDA, CDR2 SQIVND (reference sequence). The CDR3 length is 12 residues. The CDR3 coding sequence is TGTGCCAGTAGTATCCGGAATGAAAAACTGTTTTTT. Protein: CASSIRNEKLFF.

This sequence joins TRBV6-6 and TRBJ2-2; D is perhaps TRBD2 (7 bases). This CDR3 contains 15 residues. The germline V gene has CDR1 MNHNY and CDR2 SVGAGI (reference sequence). The V gene lost 6 bases and the J gene lost 0 bases, with 11 bases spanning the gap. The CDR3 loop reads CASSGGPANTGELFF. CDR3 DNA: TGTGCCAGCAGCGGGGGGCCTGCGAACACCGGGGAGCTGTTTTTT.